This T cell receptor (beta chain) was profiled in a study of Graves' ophthalmopathy and Graves' hyperthyroidism. Study-wide background: The authors collected peripheral blood at initial diagnosis, before any treatment.

This clonotype was counted many times. Germline V gives CDR1 SEHNR, CDR2 FQNEAQ (reference sequence). The trim removed 7 bases at V and 2 bases at J, leaving 8 bases unmatched. The CDR3 is 14 amino acids. As the template, RNA transcripts were used to amplify TCR beta CDR3 regions. Second-round multiplex PCR came after first-round RT-PCR with HTBI primers. TCRdb used MiXCR to reprocess the multiplex PCR reads, holding one entry per CDR3 protein. The sample lists about 150,000 distinct CDR3 sequences, less than 45% occurring once. Ophthalmopathy donors showed moderate-to-severe activity, CAS ≥3, NOSPECS ≥4 and a duration under 3 months. The evidence that diagnosis relied on was clinical symptoms, serum thyroxine, TRAb, thyroid ultrasound and orbital computed tomography. PBMCs originated in about 10 ml of fresh peripheral blood.

Sample: peripheral blood. The V and J genes are TRBV7-9 and TRBJ2-7, with 7 bases identical to TRBD1. This sequence originates from a woman aged 40-49 years with Graves' ophthalmopathy. The CDR3 DNA follows: TGTGCCAGCACCTTGAGAACAGGGGCCTACGAGCAGTACTTC. Its protein is CASTLRTGAYEQYF. Based on the CDR3 plus reference TRBV7-9 and TRBJ2-7, the full variable domain is DTGVSQNPRHKITKRGQNVTFRCDPISEHNRLYWYRQTLGQGPEFLTYFQNEAQLEKSRLLSDRFSAERPKGSFSTLEIQRTEQGDSAMYLCASTLRTGAYEQYFGPGTRLTVT.